The 18 T cell receptor beta chains reported below all come from one sample, sequenced in a study of shared clonotypes between healthy human individuals. CD45RO-negative, CCR7-positively selected cells formed the naive CD8 fraction, excluding terminally differentiated effector memory CD45RA+ cells. The repertoire was sequenced with immunoSEQ multiplex PCR; TCRdb's copy has only in-frame clones and lacks some. The data show around 1.9 million clones, 85% to 95% seen once. The sample comprised naive CD8+ T cells from PBMCs. The origin of the receptors is a man younger than 35 in good health. Some clones in this sample may be carry-over from other donors' samples.

A note on this clone: Germline is not matched at one junction end, which may reflect a read error. The chain uses TRBV7-8 and TRBJ1-5; D possibly corresponds to TRBD1 (5 bases). CDR3 size: 13 residues. CDR1 and CDR2 (germline): SGHVS, FQNEAQ. The CDR3 sequence: CASSPDSIQPQHF. CDR3 nucleotides: TGTGCCAGCAGCCCAGACAGCATTCAGCCCCAGCATTTT.

V gene TRBV25-1 combines with J gene TRBJ1-2; possible D gene TRBD1, 5 bases. There are 13 residues in the CDR3. The V end lost 2 bases, the J end lost 4 bases, and 8 bases lay between the germline ends. Germline V lookup: CDR1 MGHDK, CDR2 SYGVNS. In DNA, the CDR3 is TGTGCCAGCAGTGAACAGGGCACCTATGGCTACACCTTC. It yields the protein CASSEQGTYGYTF.

Worth noting for this clone: Other DNA sequences in the sample encode the same CDR3. The chain has TRBV27 and TRBJ2-1, with D tentatively TRBD1 or TRBD2 (5 bases each). Germline CDR1 MNHEY, CDR2 SMNVEV (reference sequence). With 6 bases removed from V and 4 bases from J, the gap between germline ends came to 10 bases. The CDR3 covers 13 residues. This CDR3 is CASSPGLYNEQFF. For the CDR3, the DNA is TGTGCCAGCAGCCCGGGGCTTTACAATGAGCAGTTCTTC.

The chain couples TRBV12-5 to TRBJ2-1, with TRBD2 identical over 8 bases. The CDR3 is made up of 15 amino acids. CDR1 and CDR2 (germline): LGHNT, FRNRAP. The V and J ends lost 6 bases and 4 bases, in that order; junction bases with no gene match: 8. As DNA, the CDR3 is TGTGCTAGTGGGCGTCACGGGACTAGATACAATGAGCAGTTCTTC. This sequence encodes CASGRHGTRYNEQFF.

The CDR3 reads CASSLASWGAVSNEQFF. In DNA form, the CDR3 reads TGTGCCAGCAGCTTAGCGAGTTGGGGGGCCGTAAGCAATGAGCAGTTCTTC. The chain combines TRBV7-6 with TRBJ2-1; either TRBD1 or TRBD2 may supply D (6 bases each). This CDR3 comprises 17 residues. V shed 0 bases and J shed 6 bases, with 18 bases lying between them. In germline, CDR1 is SGHVS, CDR2 FNYEAQ. Filled out from reference TRBV7-6 and TRBJ2-1, the complete variable domain reads GAGVSQSPRYKVTKRGQDVALRCDPISGHVSLYWYRQALGQGPEFLTYFNYEAQQDKSGLPNDRFSAERPEGSISTLTIQRTEQRDSAMYRCASSLASWGAVSNEQFFGPGTRLTVL.

This clone was recorded once. The rearrangement links TRBV5-6 to TRBJ1-1; unclear D gene. The CDR3 totals 12 residues. V was cut by 2 bases and J by 7 bases, with 9 bases left in between. CDR1 is SGHDT and CDR2 is YYEEEE in the germline V gene. CDR3 region: CASSLLQYEAFF. CDR3 nucleotides: TGTGCCAGCAGCTTACTACAGTATGAAGCTTTCTTT. The whole variable domain, filled in from reference TRBV5-6 and TRBJ1-1, reads DAGVTQSPTHLIKTRGQQVTLRCSPKSGHDTVSWYQQALGQGPQFIFQYYEEEERQRGNFPDRFSGHQFPNYSSELNVNALLLGDSALYLCASSLLQYEAFFGQGTRLTVV.

The chain is built from TRBV7-9 and TRBJ1-1; D call uncertain. The germline CDR1 and CDR2 sequences are SEHNR and FQNEAQ (reference sequence). The ends were cut back, 4 bases at V and 4 bases at J, with 13 bases in the middle. This CDR3 has 14 residues. The CDR3 protein is CASSSITRATEAFF. CDR3 sequence (DNA): TGTGCCAGCAGCTCCATCACTCGGGCCACTGAAGCTTTCTTT.

CDR3 coding DNA: TGTGCCAGCAGTATGCGGGGTAGCGGGAACCCCTGGGAGCTGTTTTTT. Its translation is CASSMRGSGNPWELFF. V usage is TRBV28 and J usage is TRBJ2-2; 8 bases line up with TRBD2. The CDR3 runs 16 residues. Germline V gene data show CDR1 as MDHEN and CDR2 as SYDVKM. Trimming took 5 bases from V and 9 from J; bases not matched to a gene: 14. Filled out from reference TRBV28 and TRBJ2-2, the complete variable domain reads DVKVTQSSRYLVKRTGEKVFLECVQDMDHENMFWYRQDPGLGLRLIYFSYDVKMKEKGDIPEGYSVSREKKERFSLILESASTNQTSMYLCASSMRGSGNPWELFFGEGSRLTVL.

This clone was picked up one time. V usage is TRBV28 and J usage is TRBJ2-7; D tentatively reads TRBD1 or TRBD2 (5 bases each). This CDR3 spans 14 amino acids. The V end lost 6 bases, the J end lost 6 bases, and 18 bases lay between the germline ends. CDR1 is MDHEN, CDR2 SYDVKM, per germline. The CDR3: CASSQTGAGGEQYF. CDR3 in DNA: TGTGCCAGCAGCCAAACCGGGGCTGGGGGCGAGCAGTACTTC.

Comment on this clone: This sample includes further DNA sequences coding for the same CDR3. The chain uses TRBV7-9 and TRBJ2-3, with TRBD2 identical over 12 bases. CDR3 length equals 15 residues. Trimming at V came to 5 bases and at J to 3 bases, leaving 3 bases not matched to a gene. Germline V gene lookup returns CDR1 SEHNR and CDR2 FQNEAQ (reference sequence). CDR3 nucleotide sequence: TGTGCCAGCAGCCCCGGGACTAGCGGGACAGATACGCAGTATTTT. As protein: CASSPGTSGTDTQYF.

The V and J genes are TRBV28 and TRBJ2-5; 9 positions agree with TRBD2. Germline CDR1 is MDHEN and CDR2 is SYDVKM. Trimming took 3 bases from V and 2 from J; bases not matched to a gene: 13. This CDR3 is built from 18 residues. CDR3 sequence: CASSFPSLERGEQETQYF. CDR3 nucleotides: TGTGCCAGCAGTTTCCCCTCTTTGGAGCGGGGGGAACAAGAGACCCAGTACTTC.

The chain uses TRBV7-3 and TRBJ2-7, with 10 bases aligning to TRBD2. Trimming cost V 5 bases and J 7 bases; bases outside gene matches: 5. The CDR3 is 13 amino acids. Per germline, CDR1 SGHTA and CDR2 FQGTGA. CDR3 nucleotide sequence: TGTGCCAGCAGCCTAGCGGGAGTGGGAGAGCAGTACTTC. Protein sequence: CASSLAGVGEQYF.

Comment on this clone: This CDR3 is also generated by other DNA sequences in the sample. The chain employs TRBV7-8 and TRBJ2-5; TRBD1 matches 7 bases. The CDR3 sequence is 13 residues long. The germline V gene has CDR1 SGHVS and CDR2 FQNEAQ. Trimming at V came to 2 bases and at J to 4 bases, leaving 1 base not matched to a gene. The CDR3 region is CASSLYRGETQYF. The CDR3 DNA reads TGTGCCAGCAGCTTATACAGGGGAGAGACCCAGTACTTC. The whole variable domain, remainder taken from reference TRBV7-8 and TRBJ2-5, is GAGVSQSPRYKVAKRGQDVALRCDPISGHVSLFWYQQALGQGPEFLTYFQNEAQLDKSGLPSDRFFAERPEGSVSTLKIQRTQQEDSAVYLCASSLYRGETQYFGPGTRLLVL.

The V gene is TRBV28, the J gene TRBJ1-4, with D unclear. Germline CDR1 is MDHEN and CDR2 is SYDVKM. This CDR3 spans 16 amino acids. V lost 3 bases to trimming and J lost 7 bases, with 18 bases between them. CDR3 nucleotide sequence: TGTGCCAGCAGTTTCCGCCTGTGGGCGGAAGTTGAAAAACTGTTTTTT. It specifies CASSFRLWAEVEKLFF.

Only one count was recorded for this clone. The chain has TRBV4-2 and TRBJ2-2; D is ambiguous. CDR3 length equals 17 residues. Trimming left V 2 bases short and J 0 bases short, with 13 bases between. Germline CDR1 and CDR2: LGHNA and YNFKEQ. DNA for the CDR3: TGTGCCAGCAGCCAACACCCGGGCGGAGCGAACACCGGGGAGCTGTTTTTT. Translation: CASSQHPGGANTGELFF.

The chain couples TRBV11-1 to TRBJ2-7; D might be TRBD1 (5 bases). The CDR3 has 13 amino acids. CDR1 is SGHAT, CDR2 FQDESV, per germline (reference sequence). Trimming pared 2 bases from V and 5 bases from J, leaving 10 bases between. The CDR3 region is CASSLPLRDEQYF. The CDR3 DNA is TGTGCCAGCAGCTTACCACTCAGGGACGAGCAGTACTTC. The full variable domain, rest sourced from reference TRBV11-1 and TRBJ2-7, is EAEVAQSPRYKITEKSQAVAFWCDPISGHATLYWYRQILGQGPELLVQFQDESVVDDSQLPKDRFSAERLKGVDSTLKIQPAELGDSAMYLCASSLPLRDEQYFGPGTRLTVT.

The chain joins TRBV7-3 to TRBJ2-1, with D possibly being TRBD2 (6 bases). The germline V gene encodes CDR1 SGHTA and CDR2 FQGTGA. The V end was cut by 5 bases, the J end by 10 bases, with 9 bases between. The CDR3 has 11 amino acids. CDR3 in DNA: TGTGCCAGCAGCACAGGAGGGGAGCAGTTCTTC. As protein: CASSTGGEQFF.

The chain carries TRBV27 and TRBJ1-5; 7 bases fit TRBD1. Germline assignment: CDR1 MNHEY and CDR2 SMNVEV (reference sequence). This CDR3 has 17 residues. The trim removed 1 base at V and 2 bases at J, leaving 8 bases unmatched. For the CDR3, the DNA is TGTGCCAGCAGTTTATTTGATGACAGGGCTCGCAATCAGCCCCAGCATTTT. Translated: CASSLFDDRARNQPQHF.